Reported below is one T cell receptor (beta chain). Its antigen is undetermined. The V end was cut by 2 bases, the J end by 2 bases, with 5 bases between. This CDR3 contains 13 residues. Germline loops: CDR1 MNHEY, CDR2 SVGAGI. In TCRdb, the 5' RACE reads were re-called with MiXCR into one record per CDR3 protein. The sample consists of around 310,000 distinct CDR3 sequences, more than 15% of them appearing once. These data come from a study of T-cell memory formation after mild COVID-19. Findings and caveats of the study: Those CD4+ clones that contracted were mainly in CM and EM (CD8+ ones in EMRA). Pre-infection memory showed some responding clones, and this suggested that cross-reactive memory joined.

This clonotype was obtained from a man aged 18 to 29 who had mild COVID-19 (a few samples of this study predate the infection). Cell type and time point are not known. The sample was PBMCs or a T cell subset sorted from them (not recorded which). The rearrangement uses TRBV6-5 and TRBJ2-3; D call uncertain. CDR3 nucleotide sequence: TGTGCCAGCAGTTACCAATTCACAGATACGCAGTATTTT. This encodes CASSYQFTDTQYF.